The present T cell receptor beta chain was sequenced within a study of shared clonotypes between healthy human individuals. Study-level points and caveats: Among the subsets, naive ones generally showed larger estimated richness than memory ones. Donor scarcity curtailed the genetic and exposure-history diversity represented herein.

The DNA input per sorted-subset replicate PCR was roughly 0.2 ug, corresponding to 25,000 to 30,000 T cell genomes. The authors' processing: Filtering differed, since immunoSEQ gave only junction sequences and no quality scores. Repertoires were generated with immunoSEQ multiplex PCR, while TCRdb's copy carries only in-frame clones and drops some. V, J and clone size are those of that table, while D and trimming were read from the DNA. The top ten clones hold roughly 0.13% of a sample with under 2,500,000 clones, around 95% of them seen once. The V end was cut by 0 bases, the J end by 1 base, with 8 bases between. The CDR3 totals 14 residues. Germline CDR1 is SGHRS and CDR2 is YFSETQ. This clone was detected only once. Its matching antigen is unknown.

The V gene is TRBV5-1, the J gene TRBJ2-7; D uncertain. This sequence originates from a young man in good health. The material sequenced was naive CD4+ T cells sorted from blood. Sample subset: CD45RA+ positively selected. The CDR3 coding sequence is TGCGCCAGCAGCTTGGGACCGGTATCCTACGAGCAGTACTTC. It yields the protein CASSLGPVSYEQYF.